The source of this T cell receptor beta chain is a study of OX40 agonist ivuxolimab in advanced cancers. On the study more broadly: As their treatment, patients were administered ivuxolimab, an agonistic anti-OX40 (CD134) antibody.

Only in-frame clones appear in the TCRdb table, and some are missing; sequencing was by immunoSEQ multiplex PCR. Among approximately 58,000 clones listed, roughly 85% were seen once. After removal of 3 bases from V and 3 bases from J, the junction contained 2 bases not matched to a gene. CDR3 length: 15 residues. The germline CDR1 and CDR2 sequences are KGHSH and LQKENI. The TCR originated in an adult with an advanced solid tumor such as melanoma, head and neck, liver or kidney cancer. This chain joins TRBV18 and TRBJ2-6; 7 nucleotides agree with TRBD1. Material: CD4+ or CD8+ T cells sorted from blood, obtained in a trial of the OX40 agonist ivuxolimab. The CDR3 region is CASSPGTVGANVLTF. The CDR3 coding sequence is TGTGCCAGCTCACCTGGGACAGTTGGGGCCAACGTCCTGACTTTC.